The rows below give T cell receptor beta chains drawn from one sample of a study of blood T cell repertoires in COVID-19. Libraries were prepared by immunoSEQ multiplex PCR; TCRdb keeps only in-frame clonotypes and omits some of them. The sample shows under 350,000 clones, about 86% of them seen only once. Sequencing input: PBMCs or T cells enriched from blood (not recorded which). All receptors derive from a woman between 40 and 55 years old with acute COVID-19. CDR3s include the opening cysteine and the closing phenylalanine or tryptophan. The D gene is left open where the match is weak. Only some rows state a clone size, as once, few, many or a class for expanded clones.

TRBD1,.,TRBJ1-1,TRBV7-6,CASSSGTGTKDTEAFF,TGTGCCAGCAGCTCCGGGACAGGGACGAAGGACACTGAAGCTTTCTTT
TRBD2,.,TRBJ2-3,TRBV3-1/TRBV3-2,CASSHSPGLLTDTQYF,TGTGCCAGCAGCCACAGCCCGGGACTACTCACAGATACGCAGTATTTT
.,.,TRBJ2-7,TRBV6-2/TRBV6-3,CASSRSGGFYEQYF,TGTGCCAGCAGTAGGTCCGGGGGTTTCTACGAGCAGTACTTC
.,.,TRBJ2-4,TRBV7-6,CASSLAPEGAWNIQYF,TGTGCCAGCAGCTTAGCGCCGGAGGGGGCGTGGAACATTCAGTACTTC
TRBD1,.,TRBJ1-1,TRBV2,CASRKLGQENTEAFF,TGTGCCAGCAGGAAATTGGGACAGGAGAACACTGAAGCTTTCTTT
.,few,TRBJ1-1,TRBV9,CASSAGQIRNTEAFF,TGTGCCAGCAGCGCCGGACAGATCCGGAACACTGAAGCTTTCTTT
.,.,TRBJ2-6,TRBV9,CASSVDGRAAVLTF,TGTGCCAGCAGCGTAGATGGGCGGGCGGCCGTCCTGACTTTC
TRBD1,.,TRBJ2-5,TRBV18,CASSLPGQAQETQYF,TGTGCCAGCTCACTTCCGGGACAGGCGCAAGAGACCCAGTACTTC
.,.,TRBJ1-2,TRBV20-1,CSASFRGKKTPYGYTF,TGCAGTGCTAGTTTCAGGGGAAAAAAGACGCCGTATGGCTACACCTTC
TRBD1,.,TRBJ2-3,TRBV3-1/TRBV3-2,CASRPTRDREHTDTQYF,TGTGCCAGCAGACCTACTAGAGACAGGGAACACACAGATACGCAGTATTTT
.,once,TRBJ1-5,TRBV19,CASSIFSWTTENSNQPQHF,TGTGCCAGTAGTATCTTCTCCTGGACAACAGAAAATAGCAATCAGCCCCAGCATTTT
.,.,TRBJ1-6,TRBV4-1,CASSRTGPRDSALHF,TGCGCCAGCAGCCGGACCGGGCCCCGGGATTCGGCCCTCCACTTT
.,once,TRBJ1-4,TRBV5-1,CASSLGTAAPNEKLFF,TGCGCCAGCAGCTTGGGGACAGCCGCTCCGAATGAAAAACTGTTTTTT
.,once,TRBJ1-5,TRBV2,CASSGSENQPQHF,TGTGCCAGCAGTGGGTCCGAGAATCAGCCCCAGCATTTT
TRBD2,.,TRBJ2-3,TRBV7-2,CASSGRRGGVADTQYF,TGTGCCAGCAGCGGGCGACGGGGGGGCGTGGCAGATACGCAGTATTTT
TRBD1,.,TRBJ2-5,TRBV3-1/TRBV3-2,CASSQVGTGQETQYF,TGTGCCAGCAGCCAAGTTGGGACAGGACAAGAGACCCAGTACTTC
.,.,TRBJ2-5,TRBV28,CASLSRGETQYF,TGTGCCAGCCTAAGCAGGGGAGAGACCCAGTACTTC
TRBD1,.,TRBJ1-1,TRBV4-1,CASSLSAGGPEAFF,TGCGCCAGCAGCCTTTCGGCAGGGGGCCCTGAAGCTTTCTTT
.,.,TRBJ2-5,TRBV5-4,CASTDNGGQYQETQYF,TGTGCCAGCACCGACAATGGCGGGCAGTACCAAGAGACCCAGTACTTC
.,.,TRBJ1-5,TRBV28,CASTTGHQPQHF,TGTGCCAGCACCACAGGGCATCAGCCCCAGCATTTT
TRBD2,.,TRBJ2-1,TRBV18,CASSPLGGNEQFF,TGTGCCAGCTCACCATTGGGAGGGAATGAGCAGTTCTTC
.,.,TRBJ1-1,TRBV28,CASSPSGGNTEAFF,TGTGCCAGCAGTCCGTCAGGAGGGAACACTGAAGCTTTCTTT
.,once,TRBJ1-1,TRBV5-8,CASSLAPNTEAFF,TGTGCCAGCAGCTTAGCTCCGAACACTGAAGCTTTCTTT
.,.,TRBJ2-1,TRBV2,CASSERNEQFF,TGTGCCAGCAGTGAACGGAATGAGCAGTTCTTC
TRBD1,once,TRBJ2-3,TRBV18,CASSPGQAADTQYF,TGTGCCAGCTCACCAGGACAGGCAGCAGATACGCAGTATTTT
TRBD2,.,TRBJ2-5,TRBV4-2,CASSRVGLAGEETQYF,TGTGCCAGCAGCCGCGTGGGACTAGCGGGAGAAGAGACCCAGTACTTC
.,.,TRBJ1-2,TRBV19,CASTGNWPLKDSYGYTF,TGTGCCAGTACTGGGAACTGGCCATTGAAAGACAGCTATGGCTACACCTTC
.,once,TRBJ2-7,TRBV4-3,CASSQELDRTYEQYF,TGCGCCAGCAGCCAAGAACTGGACAGAACCTACGAGCAGTACTTC
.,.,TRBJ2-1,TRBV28,CASSEMDNEQFF,TGTGCCAGCTCAGAAATGGACAATGAGCAGTTCTTC
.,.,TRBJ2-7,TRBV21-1,CASSNRRQSWHQEQYF,TGTGCCAGCAGCAACCGACGACAGAGTTGGCATCAAGAGCAGTACTTC
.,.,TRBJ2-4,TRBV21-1,CASSYRFGIAKNIQYF,TGTGCCAGCAGCTACCGATTCGGGATAGCCAAAAACATTCAGTACTTC
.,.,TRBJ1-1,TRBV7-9,CAGRQPNTEAFF,TGTGCCGGCAGACAGCCGAACACTGAAGCTTTCTTT
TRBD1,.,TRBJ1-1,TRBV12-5,CASGLGQGGEAFF,TGTGCTAGTGGCCTCGGACAGGGTGGTGAAGCTTTCTTT
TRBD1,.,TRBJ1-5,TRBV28,CASSAGTGGIQPQHF,TGTGCCAGCAGTGCTGGGACAGGGGGGATTCAGCCCCAGCATTTT
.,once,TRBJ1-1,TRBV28,CASSMINRVRGFF,TGTGCCAGCAGTATGATAAACAGGGTCCGAGGTTTCTTT
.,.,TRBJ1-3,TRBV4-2,CASSQEWRDSGNTIYF,TGTGCCAGCAGCCAAGAATGGAGAGACTCTGGAAACACCATATATTTT
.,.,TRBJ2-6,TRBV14,CASSQDRAGGRTGANVLTF,TGTGCCAGCAGCCAAGATCGGGCCGGGGGGCGTACTGGGGCCAACGTCCTGACTTTC
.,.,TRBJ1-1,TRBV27,CASSLRFGLAGSVTEAFF,TGTGCCAGCAGTTTAAGGTTCGGCTTGGCGGGGTCGGTGACTGAAGCTTTCTTT
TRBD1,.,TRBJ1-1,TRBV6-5,CASSSNRGNTEAFF,TGTGCCAGCAGTTCCAACAGGGGCAACACTGAAGCTTTCTTT
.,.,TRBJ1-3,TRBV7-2,CASSGGVAGNTIYF,TGTGCCAGCAGCGGAGGGGTAGCTGGAAACACCATATATTTT
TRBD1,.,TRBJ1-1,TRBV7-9,CASSPARQGGTEAFF,TGTGCCAGCAGCCCTGCCCGACAGGGTGGTACTGAAGCTTTCTTT
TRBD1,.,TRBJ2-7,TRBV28,CASSLYTGGSAEQYF,TGTGCCAGCAGTTTATATACAGGGGGTTCCGCCGAGCAGTACTTC
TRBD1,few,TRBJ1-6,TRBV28,CATSRDRDNSPLHF,TGTGCCACGAGCCGGGACAGGGATAATTCACCCCTCCACTTT
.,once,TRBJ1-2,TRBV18,CASSPPTGIYGYTF,TGTGCCAGCTCACCACCGACAGGCATCTATGGCTACACCTTC
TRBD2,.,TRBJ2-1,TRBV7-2,CASSLARLAGGRDEQFF,TGTGCCAGCAGCTTAGCTCGACTAGCGGGAGGGAGGGATGAGCAGTTCTTC
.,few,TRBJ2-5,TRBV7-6,CASSLLETGEETQYF,TGTGCCAGCAGCTTATTGGAGACGGGAGAAGAGACCCAGTACTTC
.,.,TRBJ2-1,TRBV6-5,CASSSSNSMDEQFF,TGTGCCAGCAGTTCATCGAACTCAATGGATGAGCAGTTCTTC
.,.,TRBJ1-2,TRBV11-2,CASSVGASYTF,TGTGCCAGCAGCGTTGGGGCGAGCTACACCTTC
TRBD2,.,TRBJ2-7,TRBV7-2,CASSSGLATYEQYF,TGTGCCAGCAGCTCCGGACTAGCGACCTACGAGCAGTACTTC
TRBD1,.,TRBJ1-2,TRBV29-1,CSVTDRGYGYTF,TGCAGCGTGACGGACAGGGGCTATGGCTACACCTTC